This T cell receptor (beta chain) is from a study of shared clonotypes between healthy human individuals. Worth noting for this clone: Germline is not matched at one junction end, which may reflect a read error.

Germline V gives CDR1 KGHSH, CDR2 LQKENI. The CDR3 has 17 residues. The study separated CD4+ cells into CD45RA+ naive and CD45RA-negative memory subsets. Repertoires were generated with immunoSEQ multiplex PCR, while TCRdb's copy carries only in-frame clones and drops some. The table lists 1.6 million or so clones, approximately 98.5% of them singletons, with about 0.4% in the top ten. The sequence derives from a man aged 30 to 45 in good health. The source material was naive CD4+ T cells sorted from blood. The subset: CD45RA+ positively selected. This chain links TRBV18 with TRBJ2-1; TRBD2 agrees at 10 bases. Written as DNA, the CDR3 is TGTGCCAGCTCACCATCCCACCCAGTTTCAGCGGGAGGGCCTACCCTCTTC. Its translation is CASSPSHPVSAGGPTLF.